This T cell receptor beta chain appears in the sequencing data of a study of PD-1 blockade in classical Hodgkin lymphoma. This clone was detected only a few times. Its antigen is unknown. Study findings and constraints: The repertoire differences lack a defined cause, possibly disease activity or prior therapy. By cycle point C4D1, TCR diversity had risen significantly in CD4+ cells (but not CD8+ cells).

Assay used: immunoSEQ multiplex PCR; TCRdb lists only in-frame clones, some missing. This sample has around 46,000 clones, with around 89% found just once. The sample's time point: cycle 4 day 1 (C4D1), after 5 to 7 weeks of nivolumab. There was relapse after autologous stem cell transplantation in every patient, and there was variation in brentuximab vedotin exposure. In germline, CDR1 is MNHNS, CDR2 SASEGT. The CDR3 runs to 14 residues. V gave up 3 bases and J gave up 0 bases, with 8 bases separating them. Sequencing used peripheral blood mononuclear cells (PBMCs), obtained before the fourth cycle of nivolumab. The chain recombines TRBV6-1 with TRBJ1-1; D unresolved. The receptor was derived from a human donor with classical Hodgkin lymphoma. The CDR3 bases are TGTGCCAGCAGTGAGTCTAGGCTGAACACTGAAGCTTTCTTT. Protein product: CASSESRLNTEAFF.